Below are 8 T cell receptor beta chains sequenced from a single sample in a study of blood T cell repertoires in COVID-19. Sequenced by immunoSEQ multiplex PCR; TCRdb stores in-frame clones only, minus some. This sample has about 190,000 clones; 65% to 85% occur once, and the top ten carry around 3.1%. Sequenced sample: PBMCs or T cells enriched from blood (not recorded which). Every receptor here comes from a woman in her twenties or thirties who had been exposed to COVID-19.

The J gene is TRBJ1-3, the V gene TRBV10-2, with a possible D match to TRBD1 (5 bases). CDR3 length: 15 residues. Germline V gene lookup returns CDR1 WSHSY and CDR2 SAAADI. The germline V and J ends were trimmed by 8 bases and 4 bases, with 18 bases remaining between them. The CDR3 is CASSTTDSLGNTIYF. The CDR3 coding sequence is TGCGCCAGCTCTACGACAGACAGTTTAGGAAACACCATATATTTT.

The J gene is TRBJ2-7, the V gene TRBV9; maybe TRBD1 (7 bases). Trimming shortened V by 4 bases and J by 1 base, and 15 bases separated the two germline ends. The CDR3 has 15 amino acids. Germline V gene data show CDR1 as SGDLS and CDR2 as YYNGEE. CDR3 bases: TGTGCCAGCAGCCCAACAGGGGAGGAATCCTACGAGCAGTACTTC. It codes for CASSPTGEESYEQYF.

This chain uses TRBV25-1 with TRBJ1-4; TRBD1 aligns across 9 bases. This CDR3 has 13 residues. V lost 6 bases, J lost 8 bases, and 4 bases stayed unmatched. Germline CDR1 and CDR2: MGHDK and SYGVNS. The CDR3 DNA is TGTGCCAGCAGGGGACAGGGAAAGGAAAAACTGTTTTTT. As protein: CASRGQGKEKLFF.

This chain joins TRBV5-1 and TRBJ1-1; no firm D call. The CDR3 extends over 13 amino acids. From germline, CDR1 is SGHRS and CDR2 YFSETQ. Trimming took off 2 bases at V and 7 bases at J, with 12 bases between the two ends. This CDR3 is CASSLPTQDEAFF. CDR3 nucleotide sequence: TGCGCCAGCAGCTTACCCACGCAGGATGAAGCTTTCTTT.

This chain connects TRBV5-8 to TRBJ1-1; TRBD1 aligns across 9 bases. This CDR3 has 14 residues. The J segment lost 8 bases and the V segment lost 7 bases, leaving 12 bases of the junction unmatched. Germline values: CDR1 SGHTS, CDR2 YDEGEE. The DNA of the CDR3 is TGTGCCAGCGCCTCTAGAGGGGACAGGGCCGAAGCTTTCTTT. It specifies CASASRGDRAEAFF.

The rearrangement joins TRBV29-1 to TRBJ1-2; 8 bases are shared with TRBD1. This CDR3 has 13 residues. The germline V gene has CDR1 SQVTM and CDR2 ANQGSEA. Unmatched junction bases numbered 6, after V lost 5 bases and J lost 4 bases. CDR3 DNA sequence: TGCAGCGTTTCAGGGGGCGTTGTCTATGGCTACACCTTC. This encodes CSVSGGVVYGYTF.

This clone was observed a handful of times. CDR3 sequence (DNA): TGCGCCAGCAGCTTGGGTGGAGGAACGACCAATTCACCCCTCCACTTT. Protein: CASSLGGGTTNSPLHF. The chain is built from TRBV5-1 and TRBJ1-6; D is uncertain. V shed 0 bases and J shed 7 bases, with 14 bases lying between them. Germline V lookup: CDR1 SGHRS, CDR2 YFSETQ. The CDR3 length is 16 residues. Based on the CDR3 plus reference TRBV5-1 and TRBJ1-6, the full variable domain is KAGVTQTPRYLIKTRGQQVTLSCSPISGHRSVSWYQQTPGQGLQFLFEYFSETQRNKGNFPGRFSGRQFSNSRSEMNVSTLELGDSALYLCASSLGGGTTNSPLHFGNGTRLTVT.

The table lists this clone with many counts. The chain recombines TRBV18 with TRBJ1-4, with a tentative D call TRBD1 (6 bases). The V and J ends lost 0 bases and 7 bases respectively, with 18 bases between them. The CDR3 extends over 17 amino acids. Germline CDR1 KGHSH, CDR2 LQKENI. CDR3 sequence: CASSPPLSFRGGEKLFF. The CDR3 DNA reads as TGTGCCAGCTCACCACCTCTATCCTTCAGGGGTGGTGAAAAACTGTTTTTT.